This T cell receptor (beta chain) stems from a study of T-cell reconstitution after alpha-beta-depleted transplantation in children. This clonotype was seen repeatedly, ten times or more. Germline V gene data show CDR1 as MNHNS and CDR2 as SASEGT. V trimming: 4 bases; J trimming: 1 base; junction bases outside the gene matches: 8. The CDR3 spans 16 residues. Preparing the TCRbeta library involved the use of unique molecular identifiers. A single record per CDR3 protein comes from TCRdb applying MiXCR to the PCR reads. The top ten hold less than 4.5% of the sample, which has about 610,000 distinct CDR3 sequences, over 9.5% seen once.

The source is a human donor who donated a stem cell graft to a child with acute myeloid leukemia. V and J are TRBV6-1 and TRBJ2-7; 9 bases match TRBD2. This material consisted of PBMCs from the stem cell graft donor, taken from the stem cell graft. CDR3 sequence: CASSVTTSGLSYEQYF. The CDR3 nucleotides are TGTGCCAGCAGTGTAACGACTAGCGGCCTTTCCTACGAGCAGTACTTC.